A selection of T cell receptor beta chains follows, all from one sample in a study of response to subunit inactivated influenza vaccine. MiXCR was run by TCRdb on the RT-PCR reads, yielding one entry per CDR3 protein. The repertoire includes about 520,000 distinct CDR3 sequences, approximately 24% of them detected once, and less than 2.5% sits in the top ten. Sequenced here: CD4+ T cells sorted from PBMCs, sampled less than 6 days after vaccination. The receptors shown here come from a man in his fifties or sixties who received an inactivated influenza vaccine. The CDR3 runs from the conserved cysteine through the conserved F or W. Each record gives: J gene, clone size, D gene, V gene, CDR3 DNA, CDR3 protein. The D gene is left open where the match is weak. The size field is filled for only some rows; it gives once, few, many or a size class.

TRBJ2-3	few	TRBD1	TRBV5-1	TGCGCCAGCAGCGGCCGGACAGGGGATCCCACAGATACGCAGTATTTT	CASSGRTGDPTDTQYF
TRBJ1-5	few	.	TRBV12-3/TRBV12-4	TGTGCCAGCAGTTTTGGGCGCCAGGCCCAGCATTTT	CASSFGRQAQHF
TRBJ1-6	.	.	TRBV10-3	TGTGCCATGGGGACGGGCCGGTCACCCCTCCACTTT	CAMGTGRSPLHF
TRBJ2-3	few	TRBD2	TRBV20-1	TGCAGTGCTAGAGACCGCGGGACTAGCCGACCAGATACGCAGTATTTT	CSARDRGTSRPDTQYF
TRBJ2-3	few	.	TRBV23-1	TGCGCCAGCCCCCTCTGGGCGTCGAGCACAGATACGCAGTATTTT	CASPLWASSTDTQYF
TRBJ1-2	.	.	TRBV9	TGTGCCAGCAGCGTGGAAACCTCGGGGAGTAACTATGGCTACACCTTC	CASSVETSGSNYGYTF
TRBJ2-1	few	.	TRBV15	TGTGCCACCAGGATCGCGAGCTCCTACAATGAGCAGTTCTTC	CATRIASSYNEQFF
TRBJ1-2	.	.	TRBV11-2	TGTGCCAGCAGCTTAGCCCCGGGACGGGACAACTATGGCTACACCTTC	CASSLAPGRDNYGYTF
TRBJ1-6	.	.	TRBV10-3	TGTGCCACCACATTGGACAGTAAGGGTTCACCCCTCCACTTT	CATTLDSKGSPLHF
TRBJ2-3	.	TRBD2	TRBV5-6	TGTGCCAGCAGCTTGGCCGCGGGTAGCGGGAGACGCACAGATACGCAGTATTTT	CASSLAAGSGRRTDTQYF
TRBJ2-7	.	TRBD1	TRBV6-1	TGTGCCAGCAAAAGGGGACAGGAGGGGCTCGAGCAGTACTTC	CASKRGQEGLEQYF
TRBJ2-2	.	.	TRBV5-6	TGTGCCAGCAGCTTGGTTTGGGGTGCCGGGGAGCTGTTTTTT	CASSLVWGAGELFF
TRBJ2-2	few	.	TRBV4-3	TGCGCCAGCAGCCCCTCGGTTAACACCGGGGAGCTGTTTTTT	CASSPSVNTGELFF
TRBJ2-5	few	.	TRBV5-5	TGTGCCAGCAGCTTCTCTAGGAAGAACCAAGAGACCCAGTACTTC	CASSFSRKNQETQYF
TRBJ2-3	.	.	TRBV9	TGTGCCAGCAGCGTAGATTGGGCACTCACAGATACGCAGTATTTT	CASSVDWALTDTQYF
TRBJ1-5	few	TRBD1	TRBV6-2/TRBV6-3	TGTGCCAGCAGTTTCCGGGACAGGGCGCAGCCCCAGCATTTT	CASSFRDRAQPQHF
TRBJ2-7	many	.	TRBV25-1	TGTGCCAGCAGTGAATTCCACCTTGGAGGAAACTACGAGCAGTACTTC	CASSEFHLGGNYEQYF
TRBJ2-2	.	TRBD2	TRBV18	TGTGCCAGCTCACAGACCGGGACTAGCGGGAGGCAGAACACCGGGGAGCTGTTTTTT	CASSQTGTSGRQNTGELFF
TRBJ2-3	few	.	TRBV12-3/TRBV12-4	TGTGCCAGCAGGGCCCATAGCACAGATACGCAGTATTTT	CASRAHSTDTQYF
TRBJ2-6	.	.	TRBV30	TGTGCCTGGACGAGGCCGGGCGGGGCCAACGTCCTGACTTTC	CAWTRPGGANVLTF
TRBJ2-6	.	.	TRBV19	TGTGCCAGTAGTCCATACAAACAGGGAACTGGGGCCAACGTCCTGACTTTC	CASSPYKQGTGANVLTF
TRBJ2-3	.	.	TRBV7-2	TGTGCCAGCAGCTGGACCCGATTAGCCCGTGGCACAGATACGCAGTATTTT	CASSWTRLARGTDTQYF
TRBJ2-7	.	TRBD1	TRBV29-1	TGCAGCGTTGGGGGACAGGGGTTCGAGCAGTACTTC	CSVGGQGFEQYF
TRBJ2-3	.	.	TRBV6-2/TRBV6-3	TGTGCCAGCAGTTACAGGTTTCAGCGATCGGGTGGAGAGAAGGCAGATACGCAGTATTTT	CASSYRFQRSGGEKADTQYF
TRBJ2-5	few	TRBD2	TRBV7-2	TGTGCCAGCAGCTTAGCCTTGAGAGCGGGGGGGCAAGAGACCCAGTACTTC	CASSLALRAGGQETQYF
TRBJ2-3	.	TRBD2	TRBV11-2	TGTGCCAGCAGTCAAAGCGGGACAAGACTAGCGGGAGGAGATACGCAGTATTTT	CASSQSGTRLAGGDTQYF
TRBJ2-1	.	.	TRBV4-2	TGTGCCAGCAGCCAAGATTTCCAGTCTAACAATGAGCAGTTCTTC	CASSQDFQSNNEQFF
TRBJ2-3	.	.	TRBV12-3/TRBV12-4	TGTGCCAGCAAGCTGACGACGGTACGGTCGCAGTATTTT	CASKLTTVRSQYF
TRBJ2-3	.	.	TRBV24-1	TGTGCCACCAGTGACTATACAACTAGCACAGATACGCAGTATTTT	CATSDYTTSTDTQYF
TRBJ2-7	many	.	TRBV5-5	TGTGCCAGCAGCGCCGGGTACGAGCAGTACTTC	CASSAGYEQYF
TRBJ2-1	few	TRBD2	TRBV6-1	TGTGCCAGCAGACGGACAGCGGGAGGGTTTTACAATGAGCAGTTCTTC	CASRRTAGGFYNEQFF
TRBJ1-2	few	.	TRBV3-1	TGTGCCAGCAGCCCTCGCCTCGTGACCTATGGCTACACCTTC	CASSPRLVTYGYTF
TRBJ1-3	.	.	TRBV20-1	TGCAGTGCTAGCGGGACGGACACCATATATTTT	CSASGTDTIYF
TRBJ1-2	few	.	TRBV6-1	TGTGCCAGCTGGACACCGAACTATGGCTACACCTTC	CASWTPNYGYTF
TRBJ1-4	few	TRBD1	TRBV12-3/TRBV12-4	TGTGCCAGCAGCCCGGGACAGGGGTACGAAAAACTGTTTTTT	CASSPGQGYEKLFF
TRBJ2-1	few	TRBD1	TRBV7-2	TGTGCCAGCAGCCGGGACAGGTCCTACAATGAGCAGTTCTTC	CASSRDRSYNEQFF
TRBJ1-5	.	.	TRBV7-9	TGTGCCAGCAGCTCCGACAGCTCCACTAGCAATCAGCCCCAGCATTTT	CASSSDSSTSNQPQHF
TRBJ2-7	.	.	TRBV20-1	TGCAGTGCTAGCGCAGGGCCGCCCCTTAGCGAGCAGTACTTC	CSASAGPPLSEQYF
TRBJ2-1	few	TRBD2	TRBV7-2	TGTGCCAGCAGCTTAGTCAGCTTCACTAGCGGCGTAAAATTAAGCTCCTACAATGAGCAGTTCTTC	CASSLVSFTSGVKLSSYNEQFF
TRBJ1-6	.	.	TRBV28	TGTGCCATCGCCCTACCCAGAGGTTCACCCCTCCACTTT	CAIALPRGSPLHF